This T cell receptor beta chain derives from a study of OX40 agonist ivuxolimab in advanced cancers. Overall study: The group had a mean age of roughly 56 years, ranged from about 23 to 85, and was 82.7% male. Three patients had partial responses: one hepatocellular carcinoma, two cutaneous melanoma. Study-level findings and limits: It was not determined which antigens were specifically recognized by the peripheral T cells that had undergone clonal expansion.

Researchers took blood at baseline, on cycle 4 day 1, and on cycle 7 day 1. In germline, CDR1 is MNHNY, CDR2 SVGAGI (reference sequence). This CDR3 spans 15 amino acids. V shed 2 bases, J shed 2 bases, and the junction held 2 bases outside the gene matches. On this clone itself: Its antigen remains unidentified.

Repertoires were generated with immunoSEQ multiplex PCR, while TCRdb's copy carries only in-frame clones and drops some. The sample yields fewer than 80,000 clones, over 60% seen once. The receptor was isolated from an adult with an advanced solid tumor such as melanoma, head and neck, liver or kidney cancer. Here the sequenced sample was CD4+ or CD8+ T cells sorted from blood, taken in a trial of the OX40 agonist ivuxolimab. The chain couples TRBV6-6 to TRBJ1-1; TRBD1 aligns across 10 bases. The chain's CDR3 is CASSYRTGGNTEAFF. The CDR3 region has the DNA TGTGCCAGCAGTTACAGGACAGGGGGAAACACTGAAGCTTTCTTT.